This TCR beta chain originates from a study of response to subunit inactivated influenza vaccine. Study outcomes and limitations: The authors offered the suggestion that each seasonal influenza vaccination recruits few new T cells.

Details on this clonotype: Its antigen remains unidentified.

One entry per CDR3 protein, called by TCRdb with MiXCR from the RT-PCR reads. This table has about 650,000 distinct CDR3 sequences, 15% to 19% appearing once. The CDR3 has 14 amino acids. Germline V gives CDR1 DFQATT, CDR2 SNEGSKA (reference sequence). V was shortened by 3 bases and J by 1 base, with 13 bases between the two germline ends. Source: PBMCs from blood, taken approximately 12 days after vaccination. This rearrangement joins TRBV20-1 to TRBJ2-7; D may be TRBD2 (5 bases). This sequence was found in a man aged 50 or older who received an inactivated influenza vaccine. The CDR3 here is CSARRGSRSYEQYF. CDR3 DNA sequence: TGCAGTGCTAGGAGAGGGAGTAGATCCTACGAGCAGTACTTC.